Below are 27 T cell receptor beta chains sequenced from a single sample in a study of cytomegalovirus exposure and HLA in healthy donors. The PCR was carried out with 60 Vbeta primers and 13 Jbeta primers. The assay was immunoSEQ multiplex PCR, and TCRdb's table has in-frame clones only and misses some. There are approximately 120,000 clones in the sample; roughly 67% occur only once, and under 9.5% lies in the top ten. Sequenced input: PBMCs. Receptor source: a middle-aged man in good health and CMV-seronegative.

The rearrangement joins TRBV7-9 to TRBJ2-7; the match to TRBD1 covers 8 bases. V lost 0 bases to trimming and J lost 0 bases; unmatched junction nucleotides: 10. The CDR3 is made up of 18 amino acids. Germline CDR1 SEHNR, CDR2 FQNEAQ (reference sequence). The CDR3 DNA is TGTGCCAGCAGCTTAGCCCCTGGACAGGGTAAGAGCTCCTACGAGCAGTACTTC. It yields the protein CASSLAPGQGKSSYEQYF.

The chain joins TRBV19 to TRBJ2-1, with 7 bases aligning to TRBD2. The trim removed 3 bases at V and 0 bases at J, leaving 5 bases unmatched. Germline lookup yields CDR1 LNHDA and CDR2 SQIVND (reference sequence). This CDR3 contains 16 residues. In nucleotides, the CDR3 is TGTGCCAGTAGTATTACCGGGGGGTACTCCTACAATGAGCAGTTCTTC. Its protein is CASSITGGYSYNEQFF.

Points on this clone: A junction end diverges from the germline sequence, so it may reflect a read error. CDR3 bases: TGTGCCAGCAGGGCCCCCGGGACAGACAACTTC. Its protein product is CASRAPGTDNF. The chain recombines TRBV28 with TRBJ1-2; 7 nucleotides line up with TRBD1. This CDR3 comprises 11 residues. CDR1 is MDHEN, CDR2 SYDVKM, per germline.

Here the CDR3 DNA reads TGTGCCAGCAGTGACTCCGGCGGGGGGCGGACAGATACGCAGTATTTT. Encoded protein: CASSDSGGGRTDTQYF. J is TRBJ2-3 and V is TRBV6-4; 8 bases fit TRBD2. The CDR3 is made up of 16 amino acids. V shed 0 bases and J 3 bases; nucleotides not matched to a gene: 5. Germline values: CDR1 MRHNA, CDR2 SNTAGT.

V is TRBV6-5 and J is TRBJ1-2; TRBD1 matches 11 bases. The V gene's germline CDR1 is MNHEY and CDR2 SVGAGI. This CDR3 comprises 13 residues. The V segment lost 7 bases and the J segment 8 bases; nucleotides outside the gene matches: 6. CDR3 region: CASKAGTGGGYTF. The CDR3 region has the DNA TGTGCCAGCAAAGCCGGGACAGGGGGAGGCTACACCTTC.

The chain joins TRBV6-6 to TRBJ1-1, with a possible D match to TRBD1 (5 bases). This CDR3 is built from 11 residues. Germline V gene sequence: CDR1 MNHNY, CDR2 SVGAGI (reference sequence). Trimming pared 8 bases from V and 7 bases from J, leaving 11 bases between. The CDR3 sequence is CASSLGDEAFF. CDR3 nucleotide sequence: TGTGCCAGCTCCCTAGGGGATGAAGCTTTCTTT.

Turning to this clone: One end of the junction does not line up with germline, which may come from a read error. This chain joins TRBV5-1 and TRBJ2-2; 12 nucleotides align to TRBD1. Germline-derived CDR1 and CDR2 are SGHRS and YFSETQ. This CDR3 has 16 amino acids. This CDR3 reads CAGSLGTGGATGELFF. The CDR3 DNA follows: TGCGCCGGCAGCTTAGGGACAGGGGGCGCTACCGGGGAGCTGTTTTTT.

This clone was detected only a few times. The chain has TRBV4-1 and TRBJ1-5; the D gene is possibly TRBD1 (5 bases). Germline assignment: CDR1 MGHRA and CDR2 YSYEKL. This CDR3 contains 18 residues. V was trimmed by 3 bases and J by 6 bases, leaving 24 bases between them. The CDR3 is CASSHLHGRVGLGQPQHF. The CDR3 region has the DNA TGCGCCAGCAGCCATTTACACGGCAGGGTTGGTCTCGGTCAGCCCCAGCATTTT.

CDR3 sequence reads: CASSLDRAYEQYF. The DNA for the CDR3 is TGTGCCAGCAGTTTGGACAGGGCCTACGAGCAGTACTTC. The V call is TRBV6-5, the J call TRBJ2-7; 8 nucleotides match TRBD1. The V gene end was trimmed by 4 bases and the J gene end by 2 bases; junction bases not matched to a gene: 1. Germline loops: CDR1 MNHEY, CDR2 SVGAGI. This CDR3 is built from 13 residues.

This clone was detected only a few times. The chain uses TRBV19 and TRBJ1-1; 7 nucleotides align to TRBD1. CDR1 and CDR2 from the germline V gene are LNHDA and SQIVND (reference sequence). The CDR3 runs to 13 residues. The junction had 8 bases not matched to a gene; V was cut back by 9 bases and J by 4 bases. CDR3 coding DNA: TGTGCCAGCGAAGGCAGGGGGTTCACTGAAGCTTTCTTT. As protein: CASEGRGFTEAFF.

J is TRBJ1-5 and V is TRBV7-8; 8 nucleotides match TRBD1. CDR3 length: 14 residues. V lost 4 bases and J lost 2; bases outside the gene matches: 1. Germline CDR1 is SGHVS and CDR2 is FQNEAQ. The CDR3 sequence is CASSWGQGNQPQHF. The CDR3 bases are TGTGCCAGCAGCTGGGGACAGGGCAATCAGCCCCAGCATTTT.

In nucleotides, the CDR3 is TGTGCCAGCAGTGAGGGTGAAACCGGGGAGCTGTTTTTT. Its protein product is CASSEGETGELFF. V is TRBV6-5 and J is TRBJ2-2, with a weak D call TRBD2 (5 bases). The V end was cut by 5 bases, the J end by 5 bases, with 9 bases between. CDR3 size: 13 residues. CDR1 and CDR2 from the germline V gene are MNHEY and SVGAGI.

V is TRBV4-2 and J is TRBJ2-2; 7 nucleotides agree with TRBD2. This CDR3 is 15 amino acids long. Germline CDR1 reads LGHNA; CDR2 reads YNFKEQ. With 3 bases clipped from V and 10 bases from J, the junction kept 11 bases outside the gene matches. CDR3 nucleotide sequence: TGTGCCAGCAGCCAGGCGAGACTAGCAGATGAGGAGCTGTTTTTT. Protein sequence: CASSQARLADEELFF.

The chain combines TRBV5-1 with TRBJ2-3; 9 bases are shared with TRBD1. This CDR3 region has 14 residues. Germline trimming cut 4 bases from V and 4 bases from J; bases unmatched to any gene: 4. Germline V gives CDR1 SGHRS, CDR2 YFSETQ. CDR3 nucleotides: TGCGCCAGCAGCAAGGACAGGGGCGCAGATACGCAGTATTTT. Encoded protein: CASSKDRGADTQYF.

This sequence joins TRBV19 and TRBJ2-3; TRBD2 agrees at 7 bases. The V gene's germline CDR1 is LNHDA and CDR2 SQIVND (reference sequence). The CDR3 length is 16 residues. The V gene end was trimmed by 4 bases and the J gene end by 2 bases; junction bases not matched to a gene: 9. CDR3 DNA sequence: TGTGCCAGTAGTAGGAATACCGGGACTAACACAGATACGCAGTATTTT. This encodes CASSRNTGTNTDTQYF.

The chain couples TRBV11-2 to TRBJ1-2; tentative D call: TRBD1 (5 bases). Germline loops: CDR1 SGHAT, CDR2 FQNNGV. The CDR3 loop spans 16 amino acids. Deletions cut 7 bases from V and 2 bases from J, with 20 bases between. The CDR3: CASTPAGGLANYGYTF. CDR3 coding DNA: TGTGCCAGCACACCCGCCGGGGGGTTAGCCAACTATGGCTACACCTTC.

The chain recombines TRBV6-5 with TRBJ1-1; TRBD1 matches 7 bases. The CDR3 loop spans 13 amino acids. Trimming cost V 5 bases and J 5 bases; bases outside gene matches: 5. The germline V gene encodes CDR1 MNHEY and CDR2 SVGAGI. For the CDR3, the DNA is TGTGCCAGCAGTCGACAGGGCTCTACTGAAGCTTTCTTT. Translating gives CASSRQGSTEAFF.

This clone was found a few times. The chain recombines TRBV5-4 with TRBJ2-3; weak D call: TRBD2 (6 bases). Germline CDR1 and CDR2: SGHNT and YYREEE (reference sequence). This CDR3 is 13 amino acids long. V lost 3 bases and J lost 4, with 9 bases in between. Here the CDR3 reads CASSSGTADTQYF. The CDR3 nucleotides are TGTGCCAGCAGCTCGGGGACTGCAGATACGCAGTATTTT.

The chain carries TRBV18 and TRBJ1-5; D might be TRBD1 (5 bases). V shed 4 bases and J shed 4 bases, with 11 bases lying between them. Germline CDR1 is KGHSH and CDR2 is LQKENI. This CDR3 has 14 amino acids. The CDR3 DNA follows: TGTGCCAGCTCACGGGGCCAGGGAAATCAGCCCCAGCATTTT. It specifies CASSRGQGNQPQHF.

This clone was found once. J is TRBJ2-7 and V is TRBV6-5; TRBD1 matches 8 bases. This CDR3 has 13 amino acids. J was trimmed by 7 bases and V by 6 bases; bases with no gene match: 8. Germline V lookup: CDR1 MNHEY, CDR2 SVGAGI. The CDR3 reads CASSRDRLREQYF. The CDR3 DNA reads TGTGCCAGCAGCAGGGACAGGTTGAGGGAGCAGTACTTC.

The CDR3, as DNA: TGTGCCAGCAGTCAAGGGGACATCTCTGGAAACACCATATATTTT. It yields the protein CASSQGDISGNTIYF. The chain recombines TRBV6-1 with TRBJ1-3; a weak D match, TRBD1 (6 bases). Trimming left V 5 bases short and J 0 bases short, with 11 bases between. In germline, CDR1 is MNHNS, CDR2 SASEGT. The CDR3 contains 15 residues.

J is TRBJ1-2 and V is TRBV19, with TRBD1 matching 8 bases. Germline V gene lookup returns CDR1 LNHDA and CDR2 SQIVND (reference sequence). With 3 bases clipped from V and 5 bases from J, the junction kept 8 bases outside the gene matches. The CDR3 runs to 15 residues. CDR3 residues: CASSIGPGQDYGYTF. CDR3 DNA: TGTGCCAGTAGTATTGGGCCGGGACAGGATTATGGCTACACCTTC.

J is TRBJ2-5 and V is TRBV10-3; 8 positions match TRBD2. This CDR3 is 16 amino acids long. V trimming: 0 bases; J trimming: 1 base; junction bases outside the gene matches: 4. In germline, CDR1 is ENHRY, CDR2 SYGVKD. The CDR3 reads CAISESQRGPQETQYF. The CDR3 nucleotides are TGTGCCATCAGTGAGTCCCAGCGGGGGCCCCAAGAGACCCAGTACTTC.

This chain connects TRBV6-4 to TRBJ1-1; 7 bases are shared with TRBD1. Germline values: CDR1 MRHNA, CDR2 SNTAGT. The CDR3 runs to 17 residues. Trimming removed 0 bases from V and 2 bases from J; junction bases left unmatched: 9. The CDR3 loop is CASSDSKRQGENTEAFF. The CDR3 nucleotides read TGTGCCAGCAGTGACTCTAAGAGACAGGGCGAAAACACTGAAGCTTTCTTT.

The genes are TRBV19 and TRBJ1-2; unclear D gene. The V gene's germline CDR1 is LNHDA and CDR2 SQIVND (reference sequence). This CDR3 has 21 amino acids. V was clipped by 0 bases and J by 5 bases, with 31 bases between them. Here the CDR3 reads CASSIDPRGGDYLDPFYGYTF. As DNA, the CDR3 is TGTGCCAGTAGTATAGATCCCCGGGGTGGAGACTATTTAGACCCTTTTTATGGCTACACCTTC.

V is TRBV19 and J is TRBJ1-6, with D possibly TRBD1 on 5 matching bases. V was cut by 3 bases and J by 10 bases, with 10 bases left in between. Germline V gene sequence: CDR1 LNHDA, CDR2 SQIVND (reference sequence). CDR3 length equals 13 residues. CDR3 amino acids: CASSMGGSSPLHF. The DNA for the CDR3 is TGTGCCAGTAGTATGGGGGGTAGCTCACCCCTCCACTTT.

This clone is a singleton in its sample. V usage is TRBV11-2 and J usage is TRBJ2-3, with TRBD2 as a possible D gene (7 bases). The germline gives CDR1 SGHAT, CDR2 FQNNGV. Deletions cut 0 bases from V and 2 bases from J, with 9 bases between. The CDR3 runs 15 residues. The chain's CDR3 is CASSLERGPTDTQYF. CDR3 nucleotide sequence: TGTGCCAGCAGCTTAGAGCGGGGGCCCACAGATACGCAGTATTTT.